This section outlines one TCR beta chain sequence together with its context. This record belongs to a study of cytomegalovirus exposure and HLA in healthy donors. Germline V lookup: CDR1 SEHNR, CDR2 FQNEAQ (reference sequence). Losses at the gene ends were 5 bases for V and 5 bases for J; bases not matched to a gene: 14. The CDR3 consists of 17 residues. A multiplex PCR was run with 60 Vbeta primers and 13 Jbeta primers. Generated by immunoSEQ multiplex PCR, the TCRdb table keeps only in-frame clones and is missing some. Among under 150,000 clones listed, roughly 78% were seen once. Sequencing was carried out using PBMCs. This receptor was taken from a man younger than 45 in good health and CMV-seronegative. V is TRBV7-9 and J is TRBJ2-2, with 7 bases fitting TRBD2. This CDR3 is CASSGTTEVQRTGELFF. Here the CDR3 DNA reads TGTGCCAGCAGCGGGACTACAGAGGTTCAGCGGACCGGGGAGCTGTTTTTT.